This TCR beta chain is drawn from a study of cytomegalovirus exposure and HLA in healthy donors. Study overall: There were roughly 80 million unique TCRs (from HLA-typed donors) in an early data release.

The PCR employed 60 Vbeta primers together with 13 Jbeta primers. TCRdb keeps only in-frame clones here, not all; method: immunoSEQ multiplex PCR. There are around 110,000 clones in the sample; roughly 80% occur only once, and approximately 23% lies in the top ten. Broader study findings: Most of the CMV-associated TCR beta chains (in a later analysis) appeared to be HLA-restricted. DRB1 showed the most TCR associations and HLA-C the fewest in a later analysis, as rates varied by HLA locus. TCR beta chains associated with HLA were, in a later analysis, more clonally expanded than equally common others.

As concerns this clone: Its antigen is not known.

This CDR3 has 15 residues. The V and J ends lost 6 bases and 4 bases respectively, with 16 bases between them. The germline CDR1 and CDR2 sequences are MDHEN and SYDVKM. V usage is TRBV28 and J usage is TRBJ2-1, with D uncertain. This TCR was recovered from a young man in good health and CMV-seropositive. Specimen: PBMCs. The chain's CDR3 is CASSPYRNLYNEQFF. In DNA form, the CDR3 reads TGTGCCAGCAGCCCCTATAGAAACCTTTACAATGAGCAGTTCTTC.